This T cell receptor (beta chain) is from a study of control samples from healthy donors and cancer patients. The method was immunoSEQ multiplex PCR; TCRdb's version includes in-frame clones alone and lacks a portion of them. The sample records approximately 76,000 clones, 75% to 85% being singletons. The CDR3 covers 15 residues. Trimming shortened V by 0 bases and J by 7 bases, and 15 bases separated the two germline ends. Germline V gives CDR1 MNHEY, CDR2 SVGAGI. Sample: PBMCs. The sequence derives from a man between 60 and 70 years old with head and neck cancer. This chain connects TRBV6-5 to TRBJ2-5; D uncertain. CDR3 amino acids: CASSYSRLGPGTQYF. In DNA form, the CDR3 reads TGTGCCAGCAGTTACTCGAGACTGGGCCCGGGGACCCAGTACTTC.